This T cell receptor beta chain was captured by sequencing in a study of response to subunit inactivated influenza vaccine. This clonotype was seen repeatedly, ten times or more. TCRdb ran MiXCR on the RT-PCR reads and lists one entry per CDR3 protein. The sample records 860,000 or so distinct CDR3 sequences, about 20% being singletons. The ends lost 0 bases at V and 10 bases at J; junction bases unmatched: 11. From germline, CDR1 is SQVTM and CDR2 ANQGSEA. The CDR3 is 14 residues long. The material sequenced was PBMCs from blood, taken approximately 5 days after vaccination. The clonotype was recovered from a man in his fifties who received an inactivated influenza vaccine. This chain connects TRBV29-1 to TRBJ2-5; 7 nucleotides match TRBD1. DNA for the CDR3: TGCAGCGTTGAAGACCCCCGACACCCAGGGGGCCAGTACTTC. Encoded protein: CSVEDPRHPGGQYF.